A selection of T cell receptor beta chains follows, all from one sample in a study of Ad26.COV2.S vaccination and SARS-CoV-2 variants. TCRdb's table, derived via immunoSEQ multiplex PCR, lists solely in-frame clones and lacks some. The sample contains about 350,000 clones, roughly 90% of which appear only once. Sequenced material: peripheral blood, taken in a trial of Ad26.COV2.S vaccine versus placebo. These TCRs come from a person between 18 and 59 years old who received the Ad26.COV2.S COVID-19 vaccine or a placebo. Each CDR3 is given with its conserved first and last residue. The order of the fields is D gene, V gene, J gene, clone size, CDR3 protein, CDR3 DNA. A D gene is named only where the DNA matches it firmly. Some rows have no size entry. The others give once, few or many, or a class for an expanded clone.

.	TRBV28	TRBJ2-4	.	CASSRGTENIQYF	TGTGCCAGCAGCCGCGGGACAGAAAACATTCAGTACTTC
.	TRBV6-5	TRBJ2-2	.	CASSYDNTGELFF	TGTGCCAGCAGTTACGACAACACCGGGGAGCTGTTTTTT
.	TRBV9	TRBJ1-4	.	CASSDTGTREEKLFF	TGTGCCAGCAGCGACACCGGGACAAGGGAGGAAAAACTGTTTTTT
.	TRBV7-3	TRBJ2-5	.	CASSAPGAQETQYF	TGTGCCAGCAGCGCCCCCGGGGCCCAAGAGACCCAGTACTTC
.	TRBV4-1	TRBJ2-5	once	CASSQDPPTQLGTQYF	TGCGCCAGCAGCCAAGATCCCCCCACGCAGTTAGGGACCCAGTACTTC
.	TRBV4-2	TRBJ2-2	.	CASSPSRRPDTGELFF	TGTGCCAGCAGCCCCTCCCGGAGGCCTGACACCGGGGAGCTGTTTTTT
TRBD1	TRBV12-3/TRBV12-4	TRBJ2-1	.	CASKQGAYNEQFF	TGTGCCAGCAAGCAGGGGGCCTACAATGAGCAGTTCTTC
.	TRBV7-9	TRBJ1-2	few	CASSLDRSGYTF	TGTGCCAGCAGCTTAGATCGGAGCGGCTACACCTTC
.	TRBV11-2	TRBJ1-2	.	CASSFPHRTDYGYTF	TGTGCCAGCAGCTTTCCGCACAGAACCGATTATGGCTACACCTTC
.	TRBV6-1	TRBJ1-2	.	CASSEGSGTNYGYTF	TGTGCCAGCAGTGAAGGGTCCGGTACTAACTATGGCTACACCTTC
TRBD1	TRBV4-3	TRBJ2-1	.	CASSHPGQGARAIYNEQFF	TGCGCCAGCAGCCACCCGGGACAGGGGGCGCGGGCCATCTACAATGAGCAGTTCTTC
TRBD2	TRBV4-3	TRBJ2-1	.	CASSLQRGWEEQFF	TGCGCCAGCAGCCTCCAGCGGGGATGGGAGGAGCAGTTCTTC
TRBD2	TRBV6-2/TRBV6-3	TRBJ2-5	.	CASSYSLAGAQETQYF	TGTGCCAGCAGTTACTCTTTAGCGGGGGCCCAAGAGACCCAGTACTTC
TRBD1	TRBV6-5	TRBJ1-2	.	CASNPDRVVGYTF	TGTGCCAGCAACCCCGACAGGGTGGTTGGCTACACCTTC
.	TRBV18	TRBJ2-5	.	CASSPREETQYF	TGTGCCAGCTCACCTCGGGAAGAGACCCAGTACTTC
.	TRBV30	TRBJ1-3	.	CAWSVRQPGNTIYF	TGTGCCTGGAGTGTACGTCAGCCTGGAAACACCATATATTTT
TRBD1	TRBV5-1	TRBJ2-7	.	CASSPGPGQDYEQYF	TGCGCCAGCAGCCCGGGACCGGGACAGGACTACGAGCAGTACTTC
.	TRBV5-8	TRBJ1-6	.	CASSLFGGEGLSPLHF	TGTGCCAGCAGCCTATTTGGTGGGGAGGGTTTGTCACCCCTCCACTTT
.	TRBV5-6	TRBJ1-2	.	CASSFMSTNYGYTF	TGTGCCAGCAGCTTTATGTCCACTAACTATGGCTACACCTTC
.	TRBV5-1	TRBJ1-2	.	CASTPTGENYGYTF	TGCGCCAGCACTCCGACAGGCGAAAACTATGGCTACACCTTC
.	TRBV6-2/TRBV6-3	TRBJ1-2	.	CASSSGGSYGYTF	TGTGCCAGCAGTTCCGGTGGGAGCTATGGCTACACCTTC
.	TRBV6-5	TRBJ1-4	.	CASSSGYRAKKLFF	TGTGCCAGCAGTTCAGGGTATAGAGCGAAAAAACTGTTTTTT
.	TRBV6-2/TRBV6-3	TRBJ2-3	.	CASSYSDSTDTQYF	TGTGCCAGCAGTTACTCCGACAGCACAGATACGCAGTATTTT
.	TRBV4-3	TRBJ2-2	.	CASSQGKKSGELFF	TGCGCCAGCAGCCAAGGGAAGAAAAGCGGGGAGCTGTTTTTT
TRBD2	TRBV13	TRBJ2-4	.	CASSLLAGASRGSIQYF	TGTGCCAGCAGCTTACTAGCGGGGGCTTCCAGGGGGAGCATTCAGTACTTC
.	TRBV5-5	TRBJ2-3	.	CASSLVLSVPLDTQYF	TGTGCCAGCAGCTTGGTGTTGAGCGTACCCCTCGATACGCAGTATTTT
.	TRBV7-3	TRBJ1-2	.	CASGTEYGYTF	TGTGCCAGCGGGACGGAGTATGGCTACACCTTC
.	TRBV28	TRBJ2-7	once	CASSLEAEIYEQYF	TGTGCCAGCAGTTTGGAAGCGGAAATTTACGAGCAGTACTTC
.	TRBV4-1	TRBJ2-5	.	CASSLTSNRAGETQYF	TGCGCCAGCAGCCTAACCTCTAACAGGGCGGGAGAGACCCAGTACTTC
TRBD2	TRBV28	TRBJ2-4	.	CASSSTTWEGNIQYF	TGTGCCAGCAGTTCCACTACTTGGGAGGGGAACATTCAGTACTTC
.	TRBV10-2	TRBJ2-7	.	CATEPDLSYEQYF	TGCGCCACCGAACCGGACCTCTCCTACGAGCAGTACTTC
TRBD1	TRBV5-4	TRBJ1-1	.	CASSLTGTGNTEAFF	TGTGCCAGCAGCCTTACCGGGACAGGGAACACTGAAGCTTTCTTT
.	TRBV6-5	TRBJ1-2	.	CASMARANIFKGYTF	TGTGCCAGCATGGCCCGGGCCAACATTTTTAAAGGCTACACCTTC
.	TRBV29-1	TRBJ1-1	.	CSVGGGLNTEAFF	TGCAGCGTTGGAGGGGGGCTGAACACTGAAGCTTTCTTT
.	TRBV6-5	TRBJ2-3	.	CASRKTDTQYF	TGTGCCAGCCGGAAGACAGATACGCAGTATTTT
TRBD2	TRBV6-2/TRBV6-3	TRBJ2-5	few	CASSPSGGASETQYF	TGTGCCAGCAGTCCGAGCGGGGGGGCGTCAGAGACCCAGTACTTC
.	TRBV5-6	TRBJ2-5	.	CASSRRTLIQETQYF	TGTGCCAGCAGCCGACGAACTCTCATCCAAGAGACCCAGTACTTC
TRBD1	TRBV6-5	TRBJ2-2	.	CASSSPPDRAGELFF	TGTGCCAGCAGTTCGCCCCCGGACAGGGCCGGGGAGCTGTTTTTT
.	TRBV28	TRBJ2-1	few	CASSPNLGRNEQFF	TGTGCCAGCAGTCCTAATTTGGGCCGAAATGAGCAGTTCTTC
TRBD2	TRBV6-2/TRBV6-3	TRBJ2-2	.	CASSPGEGRALSGELFF	TGTGCCAGCAGCCCCGGTGAAGGGAGGGCCTTGTCCGGGGAGCTGTTTTTT
.	TRBV7-3	TRBJ1-5	few	CASSLIPSNQPQHF	TGTGCCAGCAGCTTAATTCCCAGCAATCAGCCCCAGCATTTT
.	TRBV2	TRBJ1-5	.	CASSDNQPQHF	TGTGCCAGCAGTGATAACCAGCCCCAGCATTTT
.	TRBV3-1/TRBV3-2	TRBJ2-1	.	CASSQEGVISYNEQFF	TGTGCCAGCAGCCAAGAGGGCGTCATCTCCTACAATGAGCAGTTCTTC
.	TRBV7-2	TRBJ2-7	.	CASSPTRSAEYEQYF	TGTGCCAGCAGTCCAACGAGGTCAGCCGAATACGAGCAGTACTTC
TRBD2	TRBV9	TRBJ2-7	.	CASSGRSRTSGGAYEQYF	TGTGCCAGCAGCGGACGTTCTAGGACTAGCGGGGGGGCCTACGAGCAGTACTTC
.	TRBV7-7	TRBJ2-2	.	CASSSDRPPGGELFF	TGTGCCAGCAGCTCGGACAGACCCCCCGGGGGGGAGCTGTTTTTT
.	TRBV5-5	TRBJ2-5	.	CASSVGTGSGETQYF	TGTGCCAGCAGCGTGGGAACAGGGAGCGGGGAGACCCAGTACTTC
TRBD2	TRBV7-2	TRBJ2-1	.	CASSLALGASGSSNEQFF	TGTGCCAGCAGCTTAGCCCTGGGGGCTAGCGGGAGTAGTAATGAGCAGTTCTTC
TRBD1	TRBV6-5	TRBJ2-7	.	CASIPSGGPYEQYF	TGTGCCAGCATCCCTTCAGGGGGCCCCTACGAGCAGTACTTC
.	TRBV6-5	TRBJ1-1	once	CASSYLPGRMNTEAFF	TGTGCCAGCAGTTACCTCCCAGGCAGAATGAACACTGAAGCTTTCTTT
.	TRBV11-3	TRBJ2-5	.	CASRLVETQYF	TGTGCCAGCAGGTTGGTGGAGACCCAGTACTTC
TRBD1	TRBV18	TRBJ1-5	once	CASSTTGGNQPQHF	TGTGCCAGCTCAACGACAGGGGGCAATCAGCCCCAGCATTTT
TRBD2	TRBV11-3	TRBJ2-3	.	CASSFRSGLAGSDTQYF	TGTGCCAGCAGCTTTCGTTCAGGACTAGCGGGATCGGATACGCAGTATTTT